This is a list of T cell receptor beta chains from one sample in a study of T cell changes during pregnancy in multiple sclerosis. Assay used: immunoSEQ multiplex PCR; TCRdb lists only in-frame clones, some missing. The data show about 93,000 clones, with approximately 92% seen just once and approximately 2% held by the top ten. The sequencing here drew on peripheral blood, taken after pregnancy. These receptors all come from a female donor with multiple sclerosis, enrolled in a pregnancy study. The CDR3 runs from the conserved cysteine through the conserved F or W. Each record gives: CDR3 DNA, CDR3 protein, J gene, D gene, V gene, clone size. The D gene is left open where the match is weak. Where a row states a size, it is once, few, many or the class of an expanded clone; other rows omit it.

CDR3nt: TGTGCCAGCAGCTTAAGGACAGGGGGCACGGGTGGCTACACCTTC
CDR3aa: CASSLRTGGTGGYTF
j_gene: TRBJ1-2
d_gene: TRBD1
v_gene: TRBV7-3
abundance: .

CDR3nt: TGTGCCAGCAGTCAGCGGTCCGGGGTCGCAGATACGCAGTATTTT
CDR3aa: CASSQRSGVADTQYF
j_gene: TRBJ2-3
d_gene: .
v_gene: TRBV7-9
abundance: .

CDR3nt: TGTGCCAGCAGTGATTCGGAACTAGCGGGTGGCAATGAGCAGTTCTTC
CDR3aa: CASSDSELAGGNEQFF
j_gene: TRBJ2-1
d_gene: TRBD2
v_gene: TRBV2
abundance: few

CDR3nt: TGTGCCAGCAGCTTAGACGACAGCCTAACTAGCACAGATACGCAGTATTTT
CDR3aa: CASSLDDSLTSTDTQYF
j_gene: TRBJ2-3
d_gene: .
v_gene: TRBV11-1
abundance: .

CDR3nt: TGTGCCAGCAGCTTGTCTTCGTCTCCTCCAGCGGCCGGGGAGCTGTTTTTT
CDR3aa: CASSLSSSPPAAGELFF
j_gene: TRBJ2-2
d_gene: .
v_gene: TRBV5-4
abundance: .

CDR3nt: TGTGCCAGCAGCTTGTCGGGGACAGGGTTAGATACGCAGTATTTT
CDR3aa: CASSLSGTGLDTQYF
j_gene: TRBJ2-3
d_gene: TRBD1
v_gene: TRBV11-3
abundance: .

CDR3nt: TGTGCCAGCGCCGCCGGGACAGATAATTCACCCCTCCACTTT
CDR3aa: CASAAGTDNSPLHF
j_gene: TRBJ1-6
d_gene: TRBD1
v_gene: TRBV18
abundance: .

CDR3nt: TGTGCCAGTGAAAAGGGACAGGGTAACTACGAGCAGTACTTC
CDR3aa: CASEKGQGNYEQYF
j_gene: TRBJ2-7
d_gene: TRBD1
v_gene: TRBV25-1
abundance: .

CDR3nt: TGTGCCAGCAGCGCCCGGGACAGCGAAGCTTTCTTT
CDR3aa: CASSARDSEAFF
j_gene: TRBJ1-1
d_gene: TRBD1
v_gene: TRBV9
abundance: few

CDR3nt: TGTGCCAGCAGCACTCAGGGGTATCAGCCCCAGCATTTT
CDR3aa: CASSTQGYQPQHF
j_gene: TRBJ1-5
d_gene: .
v_gene: TRBV7-2
abundance: .

CDR3nt: TGCAGCGTGGCCAGAGGGGGCGGAGATGAAAAACTGTTTTTT
CDR3aa: CSVARGGGDEKLFF
j_gene: TRBJ1-4
d_gene: TRBD1
v_gene: TRBV29-1
abundance: .

CDR3nt: TGTGCCAGCAGCTACCGGGACAGGGGGTTGCAGAACACTGAAGCTTTCTTT
CDR3aa: CASSYRDRGLQNTEAFF
j_gene: TRBJ1-1
d_gene: TRBD1
v_gene: TRBV7-2
abundance: .

CDR3nt: TGCGCCAGCAGCTTCTCAGGGGATAACTATGGCTACACCTTC
CDR3aa: CASSFSGDNYGYTF
j_gene: TRBJ1-2
d_gene: .
v_gene: TRBV5-1
abundance: .

CDR3nt: TGTGCCAGTAGTAGGCGACAGAAGAACACTGAAGCTTTCTTT
CDR3aa: CASSRRQKNTEAFF
j_gene: TRBJ1-1
d_gene: .
v_gene: TRBV19
abundance: .

CDR3nt: TGCGCCAGCAGCTTGGCGGAGCCCACAGATACGCAGTATTTT
CDR3aa: CASSLAEPTDTQYF
j_gene: TRBJ2-3
d_gene: .
v_gene: TRBV5-1
abundance: .

CDR3nt: TGTGCCAGCAGTCCGGGACTAGCGGGACGCAATGAGCAGTTCTTC
CDR3aa: CASSPGLAGRNEQFF
j_gene: TRBJ2-1
d_gene: TRBD2
v_gene: TRBV6-5
abundance: once

CDR3nt: TGCAGCGTTGCGGGACAGGGGGGCGAAAAACTGTTTTTT
CDR3aa: CSVAGQGGEKLFF
j_gene: TRBJ1-4
d_gene: TRBD1
v_gene: TRBV29-1
abundance: .

CDR3nt: TGTGCGAGCGGGCCAGGGGGCTTGGGCAATCAGCCCCAGCATTTT
CDR3aa: CASGPGGLGNQPQHF
j_gene: TRBJ1-5
d_gene: TRBD1
v_gene: TRBV7-9
abundance: .

CDR3nt: TGTGCCAGCAGCCAACCCGTTGGATGGTTAGGGGGCACTGAAGCTTTCTTT
CDR3aa: CASSQPVGWLGGTEAFF
j_gene: TRBJ1-1
d_gene: .
v_gene: TRBV4-2
abundance: .

CDR3nt: TGTGCCAGCAACCCCTCACAAGACTACGAGCAGTACTTC
CDR3aa: CASNPSQDYEQYF
j_gene: TRBJ2-7
d_gene: .
v_gene: TRBV2
abundance: .

CDR3nt: TGTGCCAGCAGCGTAGGAGGATCTGGGGCCAACGTCCTGACTTTC
CDR3aa: CASSVGGSGANVLTF
j_gene: TRBJ2-6
d_gene: .
v_gene: TRBV9
abundance: .

CDR3nt: TGTGCCAGCAGATTAGACAGGGGCTATGGCTACACCTTC
CDR3aa: CASRLDRGYGYTF
j_gene: TRBJ1-2
d_gene: TRBD1
v_gene: TRBV6-1
abundance: .

CDR3nt: TGTGCCAGCAGCTTAACGACCGGGACAGGGGACCACGAGCAGTACTTC
CDR3aa: CASSLTTGTGDHEQYF
j_gene: TRBJ2-7
d_gene: TRBD1
v_gene: TRBV11-2
abundance: .

CDR3nt: TGTGCCAGCAGCTTAGGGTCGGGACAGGGACTTAGCTACACCTTC
CDR3aa: CASSLGSGQGLSYTF
j_gene: TRBJ1-2
d_gene: TRBD1
v_gene: TRBV7-2
abundance: .

CDR3nt: TGTGCCAGCAGCCCGGGACTAGCGGGGGGGCCTGGCACAGATACGCAGTATTTT
CDR3aa: CASSPGLAGGPGTDTQYF
j_gene: TRBJ2-3
d_gene: TRBD2
v_gene: TRBV7-3
abundance: .

CDR3nt: TGTGCCAGCAGCTGGACGGCGGGAGGGGAGCTGTTTTTT
CDR3aa: CASSWTAGGELFF
j_gene: TRBJ2-2
d_gene: .
v_gene: TRBV14
abundance: .

CDR3nt: TGCGCCAGCAGCTCGACAGGGGTCACCTACGAGCAGTACTTC
CDR3aa: CASSSTGVTYEQYF
j_gene: TRBJ2-7
d_gene: TRBD1
v_gene: TRBV5-1
abundance: .

CDR3nt: TGTGCCATCAGGCTCTCAGAGAACACTGAAGCTTTCTTT
CDR3aa: CAIRLSENTEAFF
j_gene: TRBJ1-1
d_gene: .
v_gene: TRBV10-3
abundance: .

CDR3nt: TGCGCCAGCAGCTTAGGGGGGACAGACCACGTGGGCTACACCTTC
CDR3aa: CASSLGGTDHVGYTF
j_gene: TRBJ1-2
d_gene: TRBD1
v_gene: TRBV5-1
abundance: .

CDR3nt: TGTGCCAGCTCACGAGGACCGGGACAGGGAGGCGAAAAACTGTTTTTT
CDR3aa: CASSRGPGQGGEKLFF
j_gene: TRBJ1-4
d_gene: TRBD1
v_gene: TRBV18
abundance: .

CDR3nt: TGTGCCAGCAGTTTACAGGGGCAAAGCACAGATACGCAGTATTTT
CDR3aa: CASSLQGQSTDTQYF
j_gene: TRBJ2-3
d_gene: TRBD1
v_gene: TRBV6-5
abundance: .

CDR3nt: TGTGCCAGTAGAAGGGGACATGGGGAGATGAACACTGAAGCTTTCTTT
CDR3aa: CASRRGHGEMNTEAFF
j_gene: TRBJ1-1
d_gene: .
v_gene: TRBV19
abundance: .

CDR3nt: TGTGCCAGCCGACAGACCTCTGGGGCCAACGTCCTGACTTTC
CDR3aa: CASRQTSGANVLTF
j_gene: TRBJ2-6
d_gene: .
v_gene: TRBV6-5
abundance: .

CDR3nt: TGTGCCAGCAGCTTAAGGGGCACTGAAGCTTTCTTT
CDR3aa: CASSLRGTEAFF
j_gene: TRBJ1-1
d_gene: .
v_gene: TRBV7-9
abundance: .

CDR3nt: TGCGCCAGCAGCTCTTCCCCCACTAGCGGGAATTTAGAGACCGGGGAGCTGTTTTTT
CDR3aa: CASSSSPTSGNLETGELFF
j_gene: TRBJ2-2
d_gene: TRBD2
v_gene: TRBV5-1
abundance: .

CDR3nt: TGTGCCAGCAGCTTGGATGGGGGAGGTGGAATTAATGGCTACACCTTC
CDR3aa: CASSLDGGGGINGYTF
j_gene: TRBJ1-2
d_gene: .
v_gene: TRBV5-4
abundance: .

CDR3nt: TGTGCCACCAGCAGGCCGGGCACAGATACGCAGTATTTT
CDR3aa: CATSRPGTDTQYF
j_gene: TRBJ2-3
d_gene: .
v_gene: TRBV15
abundance: .

CDR3nt: TGTGCCAGCAGCCAAGATCTTAGTCAAATCAATGAGCAGTTCTTC
CDR3aa: CASSQDLSQINEQFF
j_gene: TRBJ2-1
d_gene: .
v_gene: TRBV14
abundance: .

CDR3nt: TGCGCCAGCAGCGGGGGACAGGGGGACAACTATGGCTACACCTTC
CDR3aa: CASSGGQGDNYGYTF
j_gene: TRBJ1-2
d_gene: TRBD1
v_gene: TRBV4-3
abundance: .

CDR3nt: TGTGCCAGCAGCTTGGCCACAAGCGGACGATGGGCCGGCTACACCTTC
CDR3aa: CASSLATSGRWAGYTF
j_gene: TRBJ1-2
d_gene: .
v_gene: TRBV5-8
abundance: .

CDR3nt: TGTGCCAGCTCACCCACGGGGGGGACAGACAATGAGCAGTTCTTC
CDR3aa: CASSPTGGTDNEQFF
j_gene: TRBJ2-1
d_gene: .
v_gene: TRBV18
abundance: .

CDR3nt: TGTGCCTGGAGTTTGGCAGGCAATCAGCCCCAGCATTTT
CDR3aa: CAWSLAGNQPQHF
j_gene: TRBJ1-5
d_gene: .
v_gene: TRBV30
abundance: .

CDR3nt: TGTGCCAGCAGCTCCCCGGGAGAGCAGTACTTC
CDR3aa: CASSSPGEQYF
j_gene: TRBJ2-7
d_gene: .
v_gene: TRBV7-6
abundance: .

CDR3nt: TGTGCCAGCAGTTCCCTGACTAGCGGGAACACAGATACGCAGTATTTT
CDR3aa: CASSSLTSGNTDTQYF
j_gene: TRBJ2-3
d_gene: TRBD2
v_gene: TRBV6-5
abundance: .

CDR3nt: TGTGCCAGCAGCCTGACCTCCGGGACAGGGTCCTCTGGAAACACCATATATTTT
CDR3aa: CASSLTSGTGSSGNTIYF
j_gene: TRBJ1-3
d_gene: TRBD1
v_gene: TRBV7-2
abundance: .

CDR3nt: TGTGCCAGCAGTCGACAGGGCTCTCAAAGGGAGACCCAGTACTTC
CDR3aa: CASSRQGSQRETQYF
j_gene: TRBJ2-5
d_gene: TRBD1
v_gene: TRBV2
abundance: once

CDR3nt: TGTGCCTGGAGTGTACGTCTCCGGGAGACCCAGTACTTC
CDR3aa: CAWSVRLRETQYF
j_gene: TRBJ2-5
d_gene: .
v_gene: TRBV30
abundance: .

CDR3nt: TGTGCCAGCAGTGAAAGGAGCGCCGGGGAGCTGTTTTTT
CDR3aa: CASSERSAGELFF
j_gene: TRBJ2-2
d_gene: .
v_gene: TRBV6-4
abundance: .

CDR3nt: TGTGCCAGTAGTTGGGGGTGGGACAGGGGTAGGGAGACCCAGTACTTC
CDR3aa: CASSWGWDRGRETQYF
j_gene: TRBJ2-5
d_gene: TRBD1
v_gene: TRBV19
abundance: .

CDR3nt: TGTGCCAGCAGTGGAGGACAGGGAAACTATGGCTACACCTTC
CDR3aa: CASSGGQGNYGYTF
j_gene: TRBJ1-2
d_gene: TRBD1
v_gene: TRBV25-1
abundance: .

CDR3nt: TGCGCCAGCAGCTTTAGAACCGGGACTAGCGAACCTAATGAGCAGTTCTTC
CDR3aa: CASSFRTGTSEPNEQFF
j_gene: TRBJ2-1
d_gene: TRBD2
v_gene: TRBV5-1
abundance: .

CDR3nt: TGTGCCAGCAGTATAGGACTAGCGGGATTCGATGAGCAGTTCTTC
CDR3aa: CASSIGLAGFDEQFF
j_gene: TRBJ2-1
d_gene: TRBD2
v_gene: TRBV27
abundance: .

CDR3nt: TGTGCTAGTGGTTTGGTAGTAGGGGTTGGGGCCAACGTCCTGACTTTC
CDR3aa: CASGLVVGVGANVLTF
j_gene: TRBJ2-6
d_gene: .
v_gene: TRBV12-5
abundance: .

CDR3nt: TGTGCCAGCAGCCAAGATTTGGGAGCGGGGTCTGGAAACACCATATATTTT
CDR3aa: CASSQDLGAGSGNTIYF
j_gene: TRBJ1-3
d_gene: .
v_gene: TRBV4-2
abundance: .

CDR3nt: TGCGCCAGCAGCCGCTTTACAGGGGGCGCGAGTGAAAAACTGTTTTTT
CDR3aa: CASSRFTGGASEKLFF
j_gene: TRBJ1-4
d_gene: TRBD1
v_gene: TRBV4-3
abundance: .

CDR3nt: TGTGCCAGCAGTTACAGGGAGTATTCACCCCTCCACTTT
CDR3aa: CASSYREYSPLHF
j_gene: TRBJ1-6
d_gene: .
v_gene: TRBV27
abundance: .

CDR3nt: TGTGCCAGCAGGAACACCCGTCCCAATGAGCAGTTCTTC
CDR3aa: CASRNTRPNEQFF
j_gene: TRBJ2-1
d_gene: .
v_gene: TRBV7-9
abundance: .

CDR3nt: TGTGCCTGGAGTTTAAACTACGAGCAGTACTTC
CDR3aa: CAWSLNYEQYF
j_gene: TRBJ2-7
d_gene: .
v_gene: TRBV30
abundance: .

CDR3nt: TGTGCCAGCAGGGCCGCTAGCGGGAGCTCCTACGAGCAGTACTTC
CDR3aa: CASRAASGSSYEQYF
j_gene: TRBJ2-7
d_gene: TRBD2
v_gene: TRBV2
abundance: .